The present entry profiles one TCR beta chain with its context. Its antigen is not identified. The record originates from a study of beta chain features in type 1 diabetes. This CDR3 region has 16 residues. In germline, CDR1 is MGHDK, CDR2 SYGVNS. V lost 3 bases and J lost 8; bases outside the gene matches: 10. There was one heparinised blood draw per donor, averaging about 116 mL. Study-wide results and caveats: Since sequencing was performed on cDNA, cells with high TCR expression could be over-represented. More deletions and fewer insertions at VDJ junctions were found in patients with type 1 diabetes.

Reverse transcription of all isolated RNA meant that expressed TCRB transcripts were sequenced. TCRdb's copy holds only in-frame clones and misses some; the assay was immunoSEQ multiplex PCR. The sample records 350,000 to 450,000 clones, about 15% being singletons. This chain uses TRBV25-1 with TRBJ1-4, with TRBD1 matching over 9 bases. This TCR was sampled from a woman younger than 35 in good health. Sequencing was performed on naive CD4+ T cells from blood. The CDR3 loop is CASSDHPGTGWEKLFF. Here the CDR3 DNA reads TGTGCCAGCAGTGACCACCCCGGGACAGGGTGGGAAAAACTGTTTTTT. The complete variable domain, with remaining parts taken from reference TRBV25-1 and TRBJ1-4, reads EADIYQTPRYLVIGTGKKITLECSQTMGHDKMYWYQQDPGMELHLIHYSYGVNSTEKGDLSSESTVSRIRTEHFPLTLESARPSHTSQYLCASSDHPGTGWEKLFFGSGTQLSVL.